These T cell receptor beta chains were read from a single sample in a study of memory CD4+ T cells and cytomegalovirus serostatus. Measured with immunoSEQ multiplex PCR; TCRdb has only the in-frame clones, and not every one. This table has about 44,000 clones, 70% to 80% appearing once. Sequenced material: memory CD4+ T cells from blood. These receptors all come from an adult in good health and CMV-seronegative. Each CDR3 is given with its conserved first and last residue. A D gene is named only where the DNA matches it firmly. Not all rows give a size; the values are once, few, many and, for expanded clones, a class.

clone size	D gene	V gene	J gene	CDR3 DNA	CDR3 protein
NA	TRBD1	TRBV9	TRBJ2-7	TGTGCCAGCAGCGCAAAGACAGGGTTCCACGAGCAGTACTTC	CASSAKTGFHEQYF
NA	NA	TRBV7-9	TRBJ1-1	TGTGCCAGCAGCTTAGGGGCCTTTACGGGTGAAGCTTTCTTT	CASSLGAFTGEAFF
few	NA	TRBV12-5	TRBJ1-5	TGTGCTAGTGGCAATCTGGGTAATCAGCCCCAGCATTTT	CASGNLGNQPQHF
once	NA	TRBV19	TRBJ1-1	TGTGCCAGTAGTATAGAGGCAGGGAAAGGCACTGAAGCTTTCTTT	CASSIEAGKGTEAFF
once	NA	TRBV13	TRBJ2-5	TGTGCCAGCACCCGGGGGCAAGAGACCCAGTACTTC	CASTRGQETQYF
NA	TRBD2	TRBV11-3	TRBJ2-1	TGTGCCAGCAGCTGGACTAGCGGGAGTTGGGGTGAGCAGTTCTTC	CASSWTSGSWGEQFF
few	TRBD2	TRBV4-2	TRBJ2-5	TGTGCCAGCAGCCCTGGACTAGCGGGAGGTCAAGAGACCCAGTACTTC	CASSPGLAGGQETQYF
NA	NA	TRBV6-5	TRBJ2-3	TGTGCCAGCAGCCTTACCGGAGGATTCACAGATACGCAGTATTTT	CASSLTGGFTDTQYF
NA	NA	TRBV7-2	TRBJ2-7	TGTGCCAGCAGTTTTAGCTCTCGAGGGTTCTCCTACGAGCAGTACTTC	CASSFSSRGFSYEQYF
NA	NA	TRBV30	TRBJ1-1	TGTGCCTGGGGCAGACACGGGACAAGACCCATGAACACTGAAGCTTTCTTT	CAWGRHGTRPMNTEAFF
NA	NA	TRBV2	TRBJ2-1	TGTGCCAGCTCCTCCTCGAGGGGACATGAGCAGTTCTTC	CASSSSRGHEQFF
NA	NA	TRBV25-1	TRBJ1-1	TGTGCCAGCAGGGGACAGAACACTGAAGCTTTCTTT	CASRGQNTEAFF
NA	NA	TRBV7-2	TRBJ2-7	TGTGCCAGCAGCTTTGGGGACTACGAGCAGTACTTC	CASSFGDYEQYF
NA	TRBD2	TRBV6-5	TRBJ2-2	TGTGCCAGCAGTCGACTAGCAGCCGGGGAGCTGTTTTTT	CASSRLAAGELFF
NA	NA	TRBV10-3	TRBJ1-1	TGTGCCATCAATGGGGACAAGTGGGCTGAAGCTTTCTTT	CAINGDKWAEAFF
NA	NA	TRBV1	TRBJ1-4	TGCACCAGCAGCCAAGGGGATCGCGCCTGTACTAACCTTAATGAAAAACTGTTTTTT	CTSSQGDRACTNLNEKLFF
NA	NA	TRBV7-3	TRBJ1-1	TGTGCCAGCAGCGTCCAGCAGAACACTGAAGCTTTCTTT	CASSVQQNTEAFF
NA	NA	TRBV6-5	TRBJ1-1	TGTGCCAGCAGCCGTCTTGGGGCGAGTGAAGCTTTCTTT	CASSRLGASEAFF
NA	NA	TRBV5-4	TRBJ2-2	TGTGCCAGCAGGCCTGGCGGTAACACCGGGGAGCTGTTTTTT	CASRPGGNTGELFF
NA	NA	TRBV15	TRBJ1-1	TGTGCCACCAGCACACCAAGGCCTCGGTTGAACACTGAAGCTTTCTTT	CATSTPRPRLNTEAFF
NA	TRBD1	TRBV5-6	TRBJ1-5	TGTGCCAGCAGTCAGGGGGCTCAGCCCCAGCATTTT	CASSQGAQPQHF
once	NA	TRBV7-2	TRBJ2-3	TGTGCCAGCAGCTCGCAAGGAGCAGATACGCAGTATTTT	CASSSQGADTQYF
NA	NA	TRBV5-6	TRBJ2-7	TGTGCCAGCAGCTTGTTTTATCCTAGTGAGAGCTCCTACGAGCAGTACTTC	CASSLFYPSESSYEQYF
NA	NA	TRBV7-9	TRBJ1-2	TGTGCCAGCAGCCCCGGGATGGACTATGGCTACACCTTC	CASSPGMDYGYTF
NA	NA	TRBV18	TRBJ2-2	TGTGCCAGCTCCCTACAAAGAGGGACCGGGGAGCTGTTTTTT	CASSLQRGTGELFF
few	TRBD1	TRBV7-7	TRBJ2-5	TGTGCCAGCAGGGCGACAGGGGAAGAGACCCAGTACTTC	CASRATGEETQYF
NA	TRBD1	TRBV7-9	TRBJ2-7	TGTGCCAGCAGCGGGACAGGCTACGAGCAGTACTTC	CASSGTGYEQYF
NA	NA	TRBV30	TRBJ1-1	TGTGCCCGGGCCAGTACGCAGGGTGAAGCTTTCTTT	CARASTQGEAFF
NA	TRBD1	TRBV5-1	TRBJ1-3	TGCGCCAGCAGCGCCGGGACAGGGACTGGAAACACCATATATTTT	CASSAGTGTGNTIYF
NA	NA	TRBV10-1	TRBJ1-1	TGCGCCAGCAGTGAGTCGACAGCAAACACTGAAGCTTTCTTT	CASSESTANTEAFF
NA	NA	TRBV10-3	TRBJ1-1	TGTGCCATCAAGGAATCCATGAACACTGAAGCTTTCTTT	CAIKESMNTEAFF